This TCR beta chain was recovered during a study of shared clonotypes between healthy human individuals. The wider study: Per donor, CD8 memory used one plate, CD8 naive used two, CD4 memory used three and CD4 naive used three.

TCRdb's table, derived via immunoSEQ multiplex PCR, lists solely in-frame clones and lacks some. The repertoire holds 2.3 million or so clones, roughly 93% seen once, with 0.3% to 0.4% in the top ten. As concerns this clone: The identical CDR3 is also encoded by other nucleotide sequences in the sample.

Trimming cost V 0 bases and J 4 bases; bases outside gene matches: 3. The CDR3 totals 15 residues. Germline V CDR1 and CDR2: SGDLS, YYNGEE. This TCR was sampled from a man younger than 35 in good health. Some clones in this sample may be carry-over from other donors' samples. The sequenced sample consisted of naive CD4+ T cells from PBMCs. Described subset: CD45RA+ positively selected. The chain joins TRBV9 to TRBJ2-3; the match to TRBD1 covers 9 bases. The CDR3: CASSVGGQGSDTQYF. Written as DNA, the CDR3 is TGTGCCAGCAGCGTAGGGGGACAGGGTTCAGATACGCAGTATTTT.